These 30 T cell receptor beta chains were sequenced from one sample in a study of blood T cell repertoires in COVID-19. Only in-frame clones appear in the TCRdb table, and some are missing; sequencing was by immunoSEQ multiplex PCR. The sample has 300,000 to 500,000 clones; 88% are singletons. The sample taken for sequencing was PBMCs or T cells enriched from blood (not recorded which). The receptors were sampled from a woman between 40 and 55 years old with acute COVID-19.

CDR3 amino acids: CASSFASGVNTEAFF. CDR3 sequence (DNA): TGTGCCAGCAGCTTCGCGTCGGGGGTGAACACTGAAGCTTTCTTT. The chain joins TRBV11-2 to TRBJ1-1, with D possibly matching TRBD1 (5 bases). The ends were cut back, 3 bases at V and 0 bases at J, with 11 bases in the middle. This CDR3 is built from 15 residues. The germline V gene has CDR1 SGHAT and CDR2 FQNNGV. The full variable domain, completed using reference TRBV11-2 and TRBJ1-1, is EAGVAQSPRYKIIEKRQSVAFWCNPISGHATLYWYQQILGQGPKLLIQFQNNGVVDDSQLPKDRFSAERLKGVDSTLKIQPAKLEDSAVYLCASSFASGVNTEAFFGQGTRLTVV.

V gene TRBV27 combines with J gene TRBJ2-3; 9 nucleotides agree with TRBD1. Losses at the gene ends were 5 bases for V and 2 bases for J; bases not matched to a gene: 5. The CDR3 contains 15 residues. The germline V gene encodes CDR1 MNHEY and CDR2 SMNVEV (reference sequence). The CDR3 coding sequence is TGTGCCAGCAGTATCTTACAGGGGGCCACAGATACGCAGTATTTT. Amino acid sequence: CASSILQGATDTQYF.

This chain connects TRBV30 to TRBJ2-5; TRBD1 is a possible D gene (6 bases). The CDR3 sequence is 12 residues long. The germline CDR1 and CDR2 sequences are GTSNPN and SVGIG (reference sequence). V was cut by 1 base and J by 3 bases, with 6 bases left in between. The CDR3 DNA follows: TGTGCCTGGAGTGGGACAGAAGAGACCCAGTACTTC. Its protein is CAWSGTEETQYF.

J is TRBJ2-1 and V is TRBV5-1, with TRBD1 identical over 12 bases. V trimming: 8 bases; J trimming: 14 bases; junction bases outside the gene matches: 14. Germline-derived CDR1 and CDR2 are SGHRS and YFSETQ. The CDR3 totals 14 residues. CDR3 DNA sequence: TGCGCCAGTACACGGGACAGGGGGCTAGGTGTCGAGTTCTTC. Its translation is CASTRDRGLGVEFF.

The chain uses TRBV3-1 (or the pseudogene TRBV3-2) and TRBJ2-2; perhaps TRBD2 as D (6 bases). The V and J ends lost 2 bases and 3 bases respectively, with 13 bases between them. Germline V gene data show CDR1 as LGHDT and CDR2 as YNNKEL (reference sequence). This CDR3 region has 16 residues. This chain's CDR3 is CASSQPGGVYTGELFF. Here the CDR3 DNA reads TGTGCCAGCAGCCAACCAGGAGGGGTATACACCGGGGAGCTGTTTTTT.

J is TRBJ2-7 and V is TRBV7-8, with D perhaps TRBD1 (6 bases). The germline V gene has CDR1 SGHVS and CDR2 FQNEAQ. This CDR3 is built from 15 residues. V was trimmed by 0 bases and J by 3 bases, leaving 12 bases between them. Here the CDR3 reads CASSLAWGPGYEQYF. The CDR3 region has the DNA TGTGCCAGCAGCTTAGCTTGGGGGCCGGGCTACGAGCAGTACTTC.

The chain joins TRBV6-1 to TRBJ2-7; 15 bases are a match to TRBD2. There are 18 residues in the CDR3. The germline CDR1 and CDR2 sequences are MNHNS and SASEGT. V lost 3 bases, J lost 0 bases, and 6 bases stayed unmatched. The CDR3 sequence: CASSDGGLAGGSSYEQYF. CDR3 DNA: TGTGCCAGCAGTGACGGGGGACTAGCGGGGGGCAGCTCCTACGAGCAGTACTTC.

The gene calls are TRBV5-1 and TRBJ2-4; D remains unclear. The CDR3 has 13 amino acids. Germline V gene sequence: CDR1 SGHRS, CDR2 YFSETQ. The germline V and J ends were trimmed by 0 bases and 3 bases, with 4 bases remaining between them. CDR3 sequence (DNA): TGCGCCAGCAGCTTGGACGGCAAAAACATTCAGTACTTC. Translating it yields CASSLDGKNIQYF.

Remarks on this clone: The sample holds other DNA sequences that translate to the same CDR3. The chain is built from TRBV5-1 and TRBJ1-1, with TRBD1 matching 9 bases. The CDR3 is 15 residues long. The germline gives CDR1 SGHRS, CDR2 YFSETQ. Germline trimming cut 3 bases from V and 4 bases from J; bases unmatched to any gene: 7. CDR3 DNA: TGCGCCAGCAGCTGGGGACAGGGTCTAGGCACTGAAGCTTTCTTT. Translation: CASSWGQGLGTEAFF.

Only one count was recorded for this clone. The chain is built from TRBV2 and TRBJ1-5; no firm D call. The CDR3 extends over 12 amino acids. V gave up 7 bases and J gave up 2 bases, with 6 bases separating them. The V gene's germline CDR1 is SNHLY and CDR2 FYNNEI. The CDR3: CASTQGNQPQHF. CDR3 nucleotides: TGTGCCAGCACGCAGGGCAATCAGCCCCAGCATTTT.

There are many counts of this clone. The chain recombines TRBV6-5 with TRBJ2-1; TRBD1 matches at 8 bases. Germline CDR1 and CDR2: MNHEY and SVGAGI. The trim removed 4 bases at V and 6 bases at J, leaving 5 bases unmatched. CDR3 length equals 14 residues. CDR3 in DNA: TGTGCCAGCAGTTTCCGGGACAGGCTCAATGAGCAGTTCTTC. Translated, it gives CASSFRDRLNEQFF.

Concerning this clone itself: Other DNA sequences within the sample encode an identical CDR3. The chain combines TRBV12-3 or TRBV12-4 with TRBJ1-2, with 7 bases lining up with TRBD1. V lost 6 bases to trimming and J lost 4 bases; unmatched junction nucleotides: 5. The CDR3 covers 13 residues. CDR3 sequence (DNA): TGTGCCAGCAGCTTGGGACAGAGCTATGGCTACACCTTC. Protein: CASSLGQSYGYTF.

The J gene is TRBJ2-1, the V gene TRBV30; D ambiguous. CDR1 and CDR2 (germline): GTSNPN, SVGIG (reference sequence). This CDR3 comprises 10 residues. V lost 3 bases and J lost 6, with 3 bases in between. CDR3 region: CAWSGNEQFF. In nucleotides, the CDR3 is TGTGCCTGGAGCGGCAATGAGCAGTTCTTC.

V and J are TRBV5-1 and TRBJ2-2; tentative D call: TRBD1 (6 bases). CDR1 SGHRS and CDR2 YFSETQ come from the germline V gene. V dropped 2 bases and J dropped 7 bases, with 15 bases sitting between them. This CDR3 spans 15 amino acids. In DNA, the CDR3 is TGCGCCAGCAGCTTTGCAGGGGATGCTGGCGGGGAGCTGTTTTTT. Translating gives CASSFAGDAGGELFF.

This clone has only a few counts. CDR3 bases: TGTGCCACCAGCAGAGATCTTTCGGTGAACACTGAAGCTTTCTTT. Translation: CATSRDLSVNTEAFF. The chain uses TRBV15 and TRBJ1-1; D remains ambiguous. This CDR3 contains 15 residues. V was clipped by 0 bases and J by 0 bases, with 8 bases between them. Germline V gene data show CDR1 as LNHNV and CDR2 as YYDKDF (reference sequence). Looking up the rest from reference TRBV15 and TRBJ1-1 gives the full variable domain: DAMVIQNPRYQVTQFGKPVTLSCSQTLNHNVMYWYQQKSSQAPKLLFHYYDKDFNNEADTPDNFQSRRPNTSFCFLDIRSPGLGDTAMYLCATSRDLSVNTEAFFGQGTRLTVV.

In its sample, this clone was seen once. The chain uses TRBV4-1 and TRBJ1-1; D might be TRBD1 (5 bases). The CDR3 totals 16 residues. The V and J ends lost 1 base and 1 base respectively, with 13 bases between them. CDR1 MGHRA and CDR2 YSYEKL come from the germline V gene. The CDR3: CASSQGAARGNTEAFF. CDR3 coding DNA: TGCGCCAGCAGCCAAGGGGCCGCAAGGGGGAACACTGAAGCTTTCTTT.

The CDR3 nucleotides read TGTGCAGCGGGGGGAAACACTGAAGCTTTCTTT. Translation gives CAAGGNTEAFF. This rearrangement joins TRBV30 to TRBJ1-1; D is perhaps TRBD1 (5 bases). CDR1 and CDR2 (germline): GTSNPN, SVGIG (reference sequence). CDR3 length: 11 amino acids.

The chain joins TRBV5-1 to TRBJ1-2, with D uncertain. Germline assignment: CDR1 SGHRS and CDR2 YFSETQ. Trimming stripped 4 bases from V and 2 bases from J, with 12 bases between. This CDR3 is built from 14 residues. This CDR3 is CASSAHSPNYGYTF. The CDR3 DNA is TGCGCCAGCAGCGCACATAGCCCGAACTATGGCTACACCTTC. Looking up the rest from reference TRBV5-1 and TRBJ1-2 gives the full variable domain: KAGVTQTPRYLIKTRGQQVTLSCSPISGHRSVSWYQQTPGQGLQFLFEYFSETQRNKGNFPGRFSGRQFSNSRSEMNVSTLELGDSALYLCASSAHSPNYGYTFGSGTRLTVV.

J is TRBJ1-4 and V is TRBV19; a weak D match, TRBD1 (6 bases). The V end was cut by 6 bases, the J end by 8 bases, with 22 bases between. Per the germline V gene, CDR1 is LNHDA and CDR2 is SQIVND (reference sequence). This CDR3 has 16 residues. The CDR3 region has the DNA TGTGCCAGTAGGCTCTCAACACAGGGCTCGAGGGAAAAACTGTTTTTT. This sequence encodes CASRLSTQGSREKLFF.

The chain couples TRBV5-1 to TRBJ1-5; unclear D gene. The CDR3 has 16 residues. With 4 bases removed from V and 7 bases from J, the gap between germline ends came to 21 bases. Germline CDR1 is SGHRS and CDR2 is YFSETQ. The CDR3: CASSPGGIGSEQPQHF. Written as DNA, the CDR3 is TGCGCCAGCAGCCCCGGAGGTATAGGTTCGGAGCAGCCCCAGCATTTT. Based on the CDR3 plus reference TRBV5-1 and TRBJ1-5, the full variable domain is KAGVTQTPRYLIKTRGQQVTLSCSPISGHRSVSWYQQTPGQGLQFLFEYFSETQRNKGNFPGRFSGRQFSNSRSEMNVSTLELGDSALYLCASSPGGIGSEQPQHFGDGTRLSIL.

The chain joins TRBV5-6 to TRBJ2-5; D is ambiguous. The V end lost 4 bases, the J end lost 3 bases, and 13 bases lay between the germline ends. Germline CDR1 reads SGHDT; CDR2 reads YYEEEE. The CDR3 length is 14 residues. The CDR3 sequence: CASSPVTLEETQYF. In DNA form, the CDR3 reads TGTGCCAGCAGCCCGGTAACCCTCGAAGAGACCCAGTACTTC.

V usage is TRBV12-5 and J usage is TRBJ2-7; the D gene is possibly TRBD2 (6 bases). The V end was cut by 6 bases, the J end by 6 bases, with 21 bases between. Germline V gene data show CDR1 as LGHNT and CDR2 as FRNRAP. The CDR3 loop spans 15 amino acids. DNA of the CDR3: TGTGCTAGTGGGGGCGCGGGAAGAAAGTACGGCGAGCAGTACTTC. Amino acids: CASGGAGRKYGEQYF.

This chain links TRBV30 with TRBJ2-5, with D possibly being TRBD1 (5 bases). Germline V lookup: CDR1 GTSNPN, CDR2 SVGIG (reference sequence). V was trimmed by 4 bases and J by 3 bases, leaving 21 bases between them. There are 16 residues in the CDR3. CDR3 DNA: TGTGCCTGGAACACCAACCGCTCAGGGAAGGAAGAGACCCAGTACTTC. This translates into CAWNTNRSGKEETQYF.

The chain is built from TRBV10-3 and TRBJ2-2; 11 bases map to TRBD1. The CDR3 has 15 residues. Germline CDR1 and CDR2: ENHRY and SYGVKD. V lost 5 bases to trimming and J lost 5 bases; unmatched junction nucleotides: 4. The DNA for the CDR3 is TGTGCCATCAGTTCTGGGACAGGGGGAACCGGGGAGCTGTTTTTT. Residues: CAISSGTGGTGELFF.

The V gene is TRBV7-8, the J gene TRBJ2-5; TRBD2 matches 9 bases. V shed 4 bases, J shed 7 bases, and the junction held 13 bases outside the gene matches. Germline CDR1 reads SGHVS; CDR2 reads FQNEAQ. The CDR3 totals 16 residues. The CDR3 DNA reads as TGTGCCAGCAGCTCTAGACCAGGGACTAGCTTGGGGACCCAGTACTTC. The encoded protein is CASSSRPGTSLGTQYF.

This clone was seen only once. The gene calls are TRBV2 and TRBJ1-5; D not certain. The germline V gene has CDR1 SNHLY and CDR2 FYNNEI. The V end lost 4 bases, the J end lost 4 bases, and 17 bases lay between the germline ends. The CDR3 is 16 amino acids. CDR3 nucleotide sequence: TGTGCCAGCAGTGCCCGGGGAACGGTAAAGAATCAGCCCCAGCATTTT. Protein product: CASSARGTVKNQPQHF.

Of note for this clone: A read error may account for a junction end that differs from germline. This chain connects TRBV2 to TRBJ2-7; 13 bases agree with TRBD2. The CDR3 extends over 13 amino acids. The germline gives CDR1 SNHLY, CDR2 FYNNEI. The CDR3 nucleotides read TGTGCCAGCAGTGGGGGGACTAGCGGGGCCAGGGGCTTC. The encoded protein is CASSGGTSGARGF.

This clone was detected once. This chain connects TRBV7-8 to TRBJ1-1; D unresolved. With 2 bases removed from V and 0 bases from J, the gap between germline ends came to 7 bases. Germline values: CDR1 SGHVS, CDR2 FQNEAQ. The CDR3 extends over 14 amino acids. In DNA form, the CDR3 reads TGTGCCAGCAGCTTACGGGTGATGAACACTGAAGCTTTCTTT. This translates into CASSLRVMNTEAFF.

V is TRBV4-1 and J is TRBJ1-6; the D gene is possibly TRBD1 (6 bases). Trimming left V 2 bases short and J 2 bases short, with 7 bases between. The length of the CDR3 is 15 residues. The germline V gene has CDR1 MGHRA and CDR2 YSYEKL. The CDR3 here is CASSQRDTYNSPLHF. The DNA of the CDR3 is TGCGCCAGCAGCCAAAGGGACACCTATAATTCACCCCTCCACTTT.

This chain connects TRBV10-1 to TRBJ1-5; 8 positions agree with TRBD1. V dropped 4 bases and J dropped 5; count of bases not matched to a gene: 13. In germline, CDR1 is WNHNN, CDR2 SYGVQD (reference sequence). CDR3 length equals 17 residues. The DNA for the CDR3 is TGCGCCAGCAGTGGACCCCAGGGGGCGATCTGGTATCAGCCCCAGCATTTT. Its translation: CASSGPQGAIWYQPQHF.